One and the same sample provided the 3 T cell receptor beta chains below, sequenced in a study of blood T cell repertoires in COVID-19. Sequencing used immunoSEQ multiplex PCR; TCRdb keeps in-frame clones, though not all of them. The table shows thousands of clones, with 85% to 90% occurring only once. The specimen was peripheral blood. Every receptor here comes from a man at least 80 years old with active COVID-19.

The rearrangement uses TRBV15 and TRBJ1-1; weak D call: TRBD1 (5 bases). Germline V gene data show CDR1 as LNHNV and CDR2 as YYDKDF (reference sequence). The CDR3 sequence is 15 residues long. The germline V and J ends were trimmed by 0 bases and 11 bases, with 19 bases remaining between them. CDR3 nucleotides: TGTGCCACCAGCAGAGATTACGACCCGGGGACTGGCGCTTTCTTT. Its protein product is CATSRDYDPGTGAFF.

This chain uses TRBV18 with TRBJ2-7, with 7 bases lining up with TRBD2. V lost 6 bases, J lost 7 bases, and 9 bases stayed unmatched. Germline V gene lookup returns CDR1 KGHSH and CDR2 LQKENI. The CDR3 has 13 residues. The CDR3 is CASSRTSEYEQYF. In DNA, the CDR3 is TGTGCCAGCTCCCGGACTAGTGAGTATGAGCAGTACTTC.

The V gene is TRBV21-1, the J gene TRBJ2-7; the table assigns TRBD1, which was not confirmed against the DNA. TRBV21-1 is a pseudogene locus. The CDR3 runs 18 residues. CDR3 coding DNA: TGTGCCAGCAGCAAAGCGCAGCTCGGACAGCAGGGGGCCTACGAGCAGTACTTC. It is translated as CASSKAQLGQQGAYEQYF.